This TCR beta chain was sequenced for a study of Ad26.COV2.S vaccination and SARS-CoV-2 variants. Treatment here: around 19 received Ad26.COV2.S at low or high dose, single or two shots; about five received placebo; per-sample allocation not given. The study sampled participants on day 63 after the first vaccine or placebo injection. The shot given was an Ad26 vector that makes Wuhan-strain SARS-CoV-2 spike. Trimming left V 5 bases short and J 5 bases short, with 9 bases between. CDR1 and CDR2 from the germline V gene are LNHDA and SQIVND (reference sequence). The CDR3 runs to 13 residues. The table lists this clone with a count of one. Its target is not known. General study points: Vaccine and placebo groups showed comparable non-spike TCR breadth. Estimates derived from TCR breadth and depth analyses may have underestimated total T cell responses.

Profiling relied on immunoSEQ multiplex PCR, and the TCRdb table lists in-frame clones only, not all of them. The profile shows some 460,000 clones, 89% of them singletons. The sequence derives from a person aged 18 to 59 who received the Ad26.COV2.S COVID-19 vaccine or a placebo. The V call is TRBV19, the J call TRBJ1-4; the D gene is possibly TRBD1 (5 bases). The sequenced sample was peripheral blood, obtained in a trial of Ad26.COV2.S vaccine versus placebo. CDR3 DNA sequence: TGTGCCAGTAGTTGGGGGTGGAATGAAAAACTGTTTTTT. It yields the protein CASSWGWNEKLFF.